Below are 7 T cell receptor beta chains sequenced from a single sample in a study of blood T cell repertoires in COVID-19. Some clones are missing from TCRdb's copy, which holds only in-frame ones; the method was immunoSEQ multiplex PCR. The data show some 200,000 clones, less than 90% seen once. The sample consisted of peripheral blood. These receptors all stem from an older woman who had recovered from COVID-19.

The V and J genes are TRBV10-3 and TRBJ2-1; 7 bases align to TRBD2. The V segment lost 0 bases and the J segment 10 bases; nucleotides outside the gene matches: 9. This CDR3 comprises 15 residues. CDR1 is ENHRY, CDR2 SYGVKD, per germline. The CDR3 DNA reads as TGTGCCATCAGTGAGTCTTTGCGGGGGTTCGGGGAGCAGTTCTTC. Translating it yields CAISESLRGFGEQFF.

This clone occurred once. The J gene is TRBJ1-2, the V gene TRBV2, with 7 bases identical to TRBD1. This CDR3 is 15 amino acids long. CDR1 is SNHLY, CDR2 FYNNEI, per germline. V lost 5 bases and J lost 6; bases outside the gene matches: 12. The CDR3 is CASSYLQGNNDGYTF. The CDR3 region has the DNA TGTGCCAGCAGTTACCTACAGGGGAATAATGATGGCTACACCTTC.

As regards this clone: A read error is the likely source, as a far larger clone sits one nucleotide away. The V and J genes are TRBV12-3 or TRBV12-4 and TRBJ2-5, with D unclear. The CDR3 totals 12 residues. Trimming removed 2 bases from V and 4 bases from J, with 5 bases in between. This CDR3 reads CASSLNGETQYF. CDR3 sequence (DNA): TGTGCCAGCAGTTTAAACGGAGAGACCCAGTACTTC.

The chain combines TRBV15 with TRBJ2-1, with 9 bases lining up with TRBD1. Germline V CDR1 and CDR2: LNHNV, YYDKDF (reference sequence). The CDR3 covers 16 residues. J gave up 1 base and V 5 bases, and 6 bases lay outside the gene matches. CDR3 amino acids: CATSGSGTGSYNEQFF. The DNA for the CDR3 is TGTGCCACCAGCGGGTCCGGGACAGGGTCCTACAATGAGCAGTTCTTC. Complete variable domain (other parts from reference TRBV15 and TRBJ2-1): DAMVIQNPRYQVTQFGKPVTLSCSQTLNHNVMYWYQQKSSQAPKLLFHYYDKDFNNEADTPDNFQSRRPNTSFCFLDIRSPGLGDTAMYLCATSGSGTGSYNEQFFGPGTRLTVL.

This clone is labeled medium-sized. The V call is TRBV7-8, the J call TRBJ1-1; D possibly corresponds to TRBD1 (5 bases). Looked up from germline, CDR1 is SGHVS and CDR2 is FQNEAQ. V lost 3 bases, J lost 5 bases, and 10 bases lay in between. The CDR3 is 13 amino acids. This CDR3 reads CASSFGQGTEAFF. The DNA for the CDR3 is TGTGCCAGCAGCTTCGGGCAGGGTACTGAAGCTTTCTTT.

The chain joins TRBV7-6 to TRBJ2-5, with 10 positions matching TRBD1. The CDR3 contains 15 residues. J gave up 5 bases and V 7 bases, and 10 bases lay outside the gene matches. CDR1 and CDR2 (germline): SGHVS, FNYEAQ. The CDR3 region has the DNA TGTGCCAGCACCCCTACGACAGGGGGCCTGGAGACCCAGTACTTC. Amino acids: CASTPTTGGLETQYF.

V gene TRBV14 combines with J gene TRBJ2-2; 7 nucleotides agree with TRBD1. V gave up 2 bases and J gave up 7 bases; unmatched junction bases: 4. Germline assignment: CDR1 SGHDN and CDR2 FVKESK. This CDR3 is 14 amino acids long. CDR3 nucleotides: TGTGCCAGCAGCCAAATAGACAGGGTCGGGGAGCTGTTTTTT. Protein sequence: CASSQIDRVGELFF.